The 24 T cell receptor beta chains below were found in one sample sequenced in a study of OX40 agonist ivuxolimab in advanced cancers. Using immunoSEQ multiplex PCR, the repertoire was profiled, and TCRdb retains in-frame clones only, with some absent. In the table there are 70,000 to 75,000 clones, less than 90% of which are singletons. The sequencing used CD4+ or CD8+ T cells sorted from blood, collected in a trial of the OX40 agonist ivuxolimab. The source of these receptors is an adult with an advanced solid tumor such as melanoma, head and neck, liver or kidney cancer.

This sequence joins TRBV28 and TRBJ1-1; no clear D gene. The CDR3 is 12 residues long. The germline CDR1 and CDR2 sequences are MDHEN and SYDVKM. The V end was cut by 2 bases, the J end by 7 bases, with 8 bases between. DNA for the CDR3: TGTGCCAGCAGTTTACCGGGATTTGAAGCTTTCTTT. Translating gives CASSLPGFEAFF.

The genes are TRBV28 and TRBJ1-1; D is undetermined. The length of the CDR3 is 12 residues. Trimming stripped 9 bases from V and 1 base from J, with 9 bases between. The germline CDR1 and CDR2 sequences are MDHEN and SYDVKM. The CDR3 spells CASRVWNTEAFF. CDR3 nucleotide sequence: TGTGCCAGTCGGGTGTGGAACACTGAAGCTTTCTTT. Filled out from reference TRBV28 and TRBJ1-1, the complete variable domain reads DVKVTQSSRYLVKRTGEKVFLECVQDMDHENMFWYRQDPGLGLRLIYFSYDVKMKEKGDIPEGYSVSREKKERFSLILESASTNQTSMYLCASRVWNTEAFFGQGTRLTVV.

The J gene is TRBJ2-7, the V gene TRBV27; 11 bases fit TRBD2. This CDR3 region has 15 residues. V dropped 6 bases and J dropped 7; count of bases not matched to a gene: 11. The germline V gene has CDR1 MNHEY and CDR2 SMNVEV (reference sequence). The CDR3 sequence is CASSPRGTSGIEQYF. The CDR3 DNA follows: TGTGCCAGCAGCCCTAGGGGGACTAGCGGAATAGAGCAGTACTTC.

The chain joins TRBV28 to TRBJ2-5, with TRBD1 identical over 9 bases. J lost 4 bases, V lost 6 bases, and 3 bases had no gene match. CDR3 length: 13 amino acids. In germline, CDR1 is MDHEN, CDR2 SYDVKM. CDR3 sequence reads: CASRQTGGETQYF. CDR3 nucleotide sequence: TGTGCCAGCAGGCAGACAGGGGGAGAGACCCAGTACTTC.

J is TRBJ1-1 and V is TRBV5-1; 7 bases agree with TRBD1. The CDR3 sequence is 15 residues long. Trimming cost V 0 bases and J 5 bases; bases outside gene matches: 7. The germline CDR1 and CDR2 sequences are SGHRS and YFSETQ. In DNA form, the CDR3 reads TGCGCCAGCAGCTTGGTGGCAGGGGGACGGACTGAAGCTTTCTTT. The encoded protein is CASSLVAGGRTEAFF.

The V and J genes are TRBV14 and TRBJ2-5, with D tentatively TRBD2 (5 bases). The germline gives CDR1 SGHDN, CDR2 FVKESK. V shed 0 bases and J shed 4 bases, with 9 bases lying between them. The CDR3 extends over 14 amino acids. The CDR3: CASSQDRGRETQYF. The CDR3 DNA follows: TGTGCCAGCAGCCAAGATCGAGGGAGAGAGACCCAGTACTTC.

This sequence joins TRBV10-3 and TRBJ2-2; D gene unclear. The CDR3 has 17 residues. The ends were cut back, 2 bases at V and 4 bases at J, with 17 bases in the middle. Germline-derived CDR1 and CDR2 are ENHRY and SYGVKD. The CDR3 DNA is TGTGCCATCAGTGAGCCCTCAGGAAAGGGCGGCACCGGGGAGCTGTTTTTT. Translating it yields CAISEPSGKGGTGELFF.

This chain joins TRBV5-5 and TRBJ1-5; 8 bases match TRBD1. Germline-derived CDR1 and CDR2 are SGHKS and YYEKEE (reference sequence). V shed 5 bases, J shed 4 bases, and the junction held 11 bases outside the gene matches. This CDR3 is 16 amino acids long. DNA for the CDR3: TGTGCCAGCAGGCCCACCGGACAGGGCGGGAATCAGCCCCAGCATTTT. It codes for CASRPTGQGGNQPQHF.

Here the CDR3 reads CASSPVGTPGETQYF. Here the CDR3 DNA reads TGTGCCAGCAGCCCCGTTGGGACCCCGGGGGAGACCCAGTACTTC. This sequence joins TRBV11-2 and TRBJ2-5, with D possibly being TRBD1 or TRBD2 (5 bases each). The germline V gene has CDR1 SGHAT and CDR2 FQNNGV. Deletions cut 5 bases from V and 5 bases from J, with 18 bases between. The CDR3 has 15 amino acids.

The chain recombines TRBV6-5 with TRBJ2-1, with D possibly being TRBD1 (5 bases). V shed 5 bases and J shed 7 bases, with 15 bases lying between them. The germline gives CDR1 MNHEY, CDR2 SVGAGI. This CDR3 has 14 amino acids. The CDR3 region is CASSGRVARNEQFF. Written as DNA, the CDR3 is TGTGCCAGCAGTGGCAGGGTTGCTAGGAATGAGCAGTTCTTC.

This clone appeared once. V and J are TRBV28 and TRBJ2-3; TRBD2 is a possible D gene (6 bases). CDR3 size: 15 residues. CDR1 and CDR2 from the germline V gene are MDHEN and SYDVKM. With 3 bases removed from V and 1 base from J, the gap between germline ends came to 11 bases. Written as DNA, the CDR3 is TGTGCCAGCAGTTTGGGGGGATCGGGCACAGATACGCAGTATTTT. Residues: CASSLGGSGTDTQYF.

The V gene is TRBV5-6, the J gene TRBJ2-3, with 7 bases matching TRBD1. With V trimmed by 0 bases and J by 1 base, 2 bases remained unmatched. Germline CDR1 reads SGHDT; CDR2 reads YYEEEE. The CDR3 spans 15 residues. The CDR3 reads CASSLEGAGTDTQYF. The CDR3 DNA follows: TGTGCCAGCAGCTTGGAGGGGGCTGGCACAGATACGCAGTATTTT.

This chain uses TRBV7-2 with TRBJ2-3; weak D call: TRBD2 (5 bases). Per germline, CDR1 SGHTA and CDR2 FQGNSA. The CDR3 contains 14 residues. Trimming left V 0 bases short and J 2 bases short, with 6 bases between. CDR3 in amino acids: CASSLAGVTDTQYF. CDR3 nucleotides: TGTGCCAGCAGCTTAGCGGGAGTCACAGATACGCAGTATTTT.

This sequence joins TRBV5-1 and TRBJ2-1; the D is unclear. The V end was cut by 0 bases, the J end by 3 bases, with 10 bases between. Germline V gene sequence: CDR1 SGHRS, CDR2 YFSETQ. The CDR3 has 15 residues. The CDR3 DNA follows: TGCGCCAGCAGCTTGGGGGCCGGCATCTACAATGAGCAGTTCTTC. Amino acids: CASSLGAGIYNEQFF.

This chain connects TRBV30 to TRBJ2-5; 7 nucleotides match TRBD2. Trimming cost V 0 bases and J 5 bases; bases outside gene matches: 6. Germline CDR1 is GTSNPN and CDR2 is SVGIG (reference sequence). CDR3 length: 14 amino acids. The CDR3 sequence: CAWSVGRGRETQYF. CDR3 in DNA: TGTGCCTGGAGTGTGGGGAGGGGCCGGGAGACCCAGTACTTC.

The V and J genes are TRBV6-4 and TRBJ1-2; no clear D. Germline V CDR1 and CDR2: MRHNA, SNTAGT. The CDR3 spans 13 residues. Trimming removed 3 bases from V and 4 bases from J, with 9 bases in between. The CDR3 nucleotides read TGTGCCAGCAGTGAAATTGACGGCTATGGCTACACCTTC. It encodes CASSEIDGYGYTF.

The chain employs TRBV6-1 and TRBJ1-4; 8 bases agree with TRBD1. Trimming removed 1 base from V and 8 bases from J; junction bases left unmatched: 9. This CDR3 spans 16 amino acids. Germline loops: CDR1 MNHNS, CDR2 SASEGT. The CDR3 protein is CASSEGWGRGREKLFF. CDR3 nucleotide sequence: TGTGCCAGCAGTGAAGGGTGGGGCAGGGGGCGAGAAAAACTGTTTTTT.

V usage is TRBV2 and J usage is TRBJ1-4; D ambiguous. Trimming stripped 6 bases from V and 10 bases from J, with 9 bases between. Germline loops: CDR1 SNHLY, CDR2 FYNNEI. The CDR3 has 11 residues. In DNA form, the CDR3 reads TGTGCCAGCAGGGACGGTCGAAAACTGTTTTTT. Encoded protein: CASRDGRKLFF.

The chain uses TRBV7-9 and TRBJ1-1; 11 positions match TRBD1. The CDR3 covers 15 residues. V was clipped by 5 bases and J by 4 bases; unmatched bases: 6. In germline, CDR1 is SEHNR, CDR2 FQNEAQ (reference sequence). CDR3 region: CASSGGTGGFTEAFF. Here the CDR3 DNA reads TGTGCCAGCAGCGGGGGGACAGGGGGATTCACTGAAGCTTTCTTT.

The sample holds one count of this clone. The chain recombines TRBV30 with TRBJ2-1; 10 nucleotides agree with TRBD2. V gave up 2 bases and J gave up 1 base; unmatched junction bases: 11. This CDR3 comprises 18 residues. Germline-derived CDR1 and CDR2 are GTSNPN and SVGIG (reference sequence). DNA for the CDR3: TGTGCCTGGAGTCTCCGGACTAGCGGAGTACGGTCCTACAATGAGCAGTTCTTC. It codes for CAWSLRTSGVRSYNEQFF.

Written as DNA, the CDR3 is TGTGCCAGCAGCTCGGACCCCGGAGGGATGAACACTGAAGCTTTCTTT. Protein: CASSSDPGGMNTEAFF. The chain has TRBV11-2 and TRBJ1-1; D gene unclear. This CDR3 has 16 residues. Germline loops: CDR1 SGHAT, CDR2 FQNNGV. Between the trimmed V and J ends, which lost 4 bases and 0 bases, there was a span of 15 bases.

This chain connects TRBV5-1 to TRBJ2-3; D may be TRBD2 (5 bases). V lost 4 bases to trimming and J lost 14 bases, with 17 bases between them. The CDR3 length is 12 residues. CDR1 SGHRS and CDR2 YFSETQ come from the germline V gene. The CDR3 DNA reads TGCGCCAGCAGCCCCCCGGGATTACGTTGGTATTTT. Translating gives CASSPPGLRWYF.

The chain uses TRBV5-1 and TRBJ2-2, with 13 bases that match TRBD2. The junction had 3 bases not matched to a gene; V was cut back by 4 bases and J by 0 bases. The CDR3 covers 17 residues. The germline gives CDR1 SGHRS, CDR2 YFSETQ. The CDR3 protein is CASSRLAGGPNTGELFF. The CDR3 coding sequence is TGCGCCAGCAGCCGACTAGCGGGGGGCCCGAACACCGGGGAGCTGTTTTTT.

The chain links TRBV9 to TRBJ2-7; 8 positions match TRBD2. V dropped 4 bases and J dropped 12; count of bases not matched to a gene: 9. The CDR3 consists of 12 residues. The germline CDR1 and CDR2 sequences are SGDLS and YYNGEE. The CDR3 DNA reads as TGTGCCAGCAGCTTAGATCCGGGAGGGCGGTACTTC. Protein product: CASSLDPGGRYF. Based on the CDR3 plus reference TRBV9 and TRBJ2-7, the full variable domain is DSGVTQTPKHLITATGQRVTLRCSPRSGDLSVYWYQQSLDQGLQFLIQYYNGEERAKGNILERFSAQQFPDLHSELNLSSLELGDSALYFCASSLDPGGRYFGPGTRLTVT.